The source of this TCR beta chain is a study of cytomegalovirus exposure and HLA in healthy donors. Study at large: HLA-typed donors were the source of about 85 million unique TCRs held in an early data release.

General observations from the study: Segments of the TCR beta V type were, in most cases, productive about 90% or about 30% of the time in an earlier analysis.

Concerning this clone: Its target is not known.

CDR3 size: 16 residues. CDR1 and CDR2 from the germline V gene are SGHAT and FQNNGV. V trimming: 1 base; J trimming: 4 bases; junction bases outside the gene matches: 6. The PCR had 60 Vbeta and 13 Jbeta primers. Profiled with immunoSEQ multiplex PCR; TCRdb holds only in-frame clones, not every one. This sample has roughly 100,000 clones, with under 85% found just once. The sequence was obtained from a female donor in good health and CMV-seropositive. The V and J genes are TRBV11-2 and TRBJ1-4; 7 bases align to TRBD1. The sample taken for sequencing was PBMCs. The CDR3 spells CASSLVFGQVNEKLFF. The CDR3 bases are TGTGCCAGCAGCTTAGTCTTTGGACAGGTTAATGAAAAACTGTTTTTT. The entire variable domain, with the rest obtained from reference TRBV11-2 and TRBJ1-4, is as follows: EAGVAQSPRYKIIEKRQSVAFWCNPISGHATLYWYQQILGQGPKLLIQFQNNGVVDDSQLPKDRFSAERLKGVDSTLKIQPAKLEDSAVYLCASSLVFGQVNEKLFFGSGTQLSVL.